One and the same sample provided the 14 T cell receptor beta chains below, sequenced in a study of CD4 T cells in relation to SARS-CoV-2 and coronaviruses. Sequenced by immunoSEQ multiplex PCR; TCRdb stores in-frame clones only, minus some. The sample includes 18,000 or so clones, 74% of them seen just once. Antigens of these TCRs are unknown. CD4+ T cells from unexposed donors were obtained before the COVID-19 pandemic (2011-2018). After around nine days of culture, CD4+ T cells were isolated. The sample was CD4+ T cells from PBMCs, cultured in vitro. The receptors shown here come from a human donor in good health.

The V and J genes are TRBV19 and TRBJ2-3; D not resolved. The germline V and J ends were trimmed by 8 bases and 1 base, with 16 bases remaining between them. The germline gives CDR1 LNHDA, CDR2 SQIVND (reference sequence). This CDR3 spans 15 amino acids. CDR3 loop: CASYNPGLGTDTQYF. DNA of the CDR3: TGTGCCAGTTACAACCCGGGCCTGGGCACAGATACGCAGTATTTT.

The CDR3 DNA sequence: TGTGCCAGCAACCCCCAGCGGGGCGAGCAGTACTTC. It translates to CASNPQRGEQYF. The rearrangement links TRBV5-6 to TRBJ2-7; 7 bases agree with TRBD2. This CDR3 comprises 12 residues. The germline V gene encodes CDR1 SGHDT and CDR2 YYEEEE. The trim removed 6 bases at V and 6 bases at J, leaving 6 bases unmatched.

The genes are TRBV30 and TRBJ1-2, with D hard to call. Trimming removed 6 bases from V and 4 bases from J, with 21 bases in between. Germline CDR1 and CDR2: GTSNPN and SVGIG (reference sequence). This CDR3 comprises 15 residues. Here the CDR3 reads CACRPTRPSSYGYTF. CDR3 nucleotide sequence: TGTGCCTGTCGGCCAACTAGACCCAGCAGCTATGGCTACACCTTC.

The rearrangement links TRBV19 to TRBJ2-7; maybe TRBD2 (6 bases). The V end was cut by 1 base, the J end by 5 bases, with 18 bases between. The CDR3 spans 16 residues. Germline CDR1 is LNHDA and CDR2 is SQIVND (reference sequence). The CDR3, as DNA: TGTGCCAGTAGTATAGGGGCGGGTTTCGGGAGTGACGAGCAGTACTTC. Its protein product is CASSIGAGFGSDEQYF.

This clone was detected only a few times. The V and J genes are TRBV3-1 (or the pseudogene TRBV3-2) and TRBJ2-7; D remains unclear. The CDR3 is 13 amino acids. V lost 1 base and J lost 1, with 5 bases in between. CDR1 and CDR2 from the germline V gene are LGHDT and YNNKEL (reference sequence). CDR3 sequence: CASSQGQSYEQYF. DNA of the CDR3: TGTGCCAGCAGCCAAGGACAATCCTACGAGCAGTACTTC.

This clone was detected only a few times. This chain links TRBV6-4 with TRBJ2-3, with a possible D match to TRBD2 (5 bases). Germline lookup yields CDR1 MRHNA and CDR2 SNTAGT. The CDR3 runs 13 residues. V lost 10 bases to trimming and J lost 2 bases, with 13 bases between them. The DNA for the CDR3 is TGTGCCACCGCCGGAGGAGACACAGATACGCAGTATTTT. Protein: CATAGGDTDTQYF.

The chain recombines TRBV9 with TRBJ1-5; D call uncertain. The length of the CDR3 is 15 residues. CDR1 is SGDLS, CDR2 YYNGEE, per germline. V lost 3 bases to trimming and J lost 2 bases, with 12 bases between them. CDR3 loop: CASSAGLTGNQPQHF. The CDR3 nucleotides are TGTGCCAGCAGCGCGGGCCTTACCGGCAATCAGCCCCAGCATTTT.

This chain links TRBV7-7 with TRBJ2-5; TRBD2 aligns across 10 bases. CDR3 length: 15 residues. From germline, CDR1 is SSHAT and CDR2 FNYEAQ (reference sequence). V shed 4 bases and J 5 bases; nucleotides not matched to a gene: 7. The CDR3 loop is CASSYQAGGGETQYF. CDR3 bases: TGTGCCAGCAGCTACCAAGCGGGAGGGGGGGAGACCCAGTACTTC.

The J gene is TRBJ2-7, the V gene TRBV18, with 10 positions matching TRBD2. V lost 3 bases, J lost 6 bases, and 5 bases stayed unmatched. The CDR3 contains 14 residues. Germline CDR1 is KGHSH and CDR2 is LQKENI. The CDR3 DNA reads as TGTGCCAGCTCACCCGGGACTAGCGATCGCGAGCAGTACTTC. The encoded protein is CASSPGTSDREQYF.

This chain links TRBV18 with TRBJ2-7, with 8 bases aligning to TRBD1. The CDR3 covers 15 residues. Per germline, CDR1 KGHSH and CDR2 LQKENI. V trimming: 4 bases; J trimming: 2 bases; junction bases outside the gene matches: 7. Here the CDR3 DNA reads TGTGCCAGCTCACGCTTGTCGGGACAGGCCTACGAGCAGTACTTC. This sequence encodes CASSRLSGQAYEQYF.

This chain links TRBV2 with TRBJ1-3; D unresolved. Germline V gene sequence: CDR1 SNHLY, CDR2 FYNNEI. The V gene lost 1 base and the J gene lost 0 bases, with 4 bases spanning the gap. The CDR3 runs 14 residues. The CDR3 loop is CASSEVVSGNTIYF. CDR3 bases: TGTGCCAGCAGTGAAGTGGTCTCTGGAAACACCATATATTTT.

This clone was seen a handful of times. The chain joins TRBV5-1 to TRBJ1-6; 9 bases are a match to TRBD1. Germline CDR1 reads SGHRS; CDR2 reads YFSETQ. The CDR3 has 16 amino acids. With V trimmed by 2 bases and J by 10 bases, 10 bases remained unmatched. Here the CDR3 DNA reads TGCGCCAGCAGCTTCGAGACAGGGGGTAAAGGGTCACCCCTCCACTTT. This sequence encodes CASSFETGGKGSPLHF.

This chain connects TRBV10-2 to TRBJ2-1; D possibly corresponds to TRBD2 (6 bases). V lost 2 bases and J 10 bases, leaving 21 bases between the germline ends. Germline V gene sequence: CDR1 WSHSY, CDR2 SAAADI. CDR3 length: 16 amino acids. As DNA, the CDR3 is TGCGCCAGCAGTGAGATTAGAGGACTAAGCTTATGGGAGCAGTTCTTC. Protein sequence: CASSEIRGLSLWEQFF.

This clone was seen a single time. J is TRBJ1-5 and V is TRBV6-5; perhaps TRBD1 as D (6 bases). The CDR3 loop spans 14 amino acids. CDR1 MNHEY and CDR2 SVGAGI come from the germline V gene. Trimming took off 4 bases at V and 7 bases at J, with 14 bases between the two ends. The CDR3 nucleotides read TGTGCCAGCAGTTCCATAGTACAGGGACAGCCCCAGCATTTT. Its translation is CASSSIVQGQPQHF.